What follows is one T cell receptor (beta chain) and its context. This CDR3 is 13 amino acids long. With 1 base clipped from V and 8 bases from J, the junction kept 4 bases outside the gene matches. The germline CDR1 and CDR2 sequences are SEHNR and FQNEAQ (reference sequence). The data belong to a study of cytomegalovirus exposure and HLA in healthy donors. 13 Jbeta primers and 60 Vbeta primers were used for the PCR. Assay: immunoSEQ multiplex PCR; the TCRdb copy retains only in-frame clones and omits some. Of 150,000 to 180,000 clones detected, under 80% appear once; the ten largest clones hold under 2.5%.

Source material: PBMCs. The V gene is TRBV7-9, the J gene TRBJ1-2; 7 nucleotides agree with TRBD1. This receptor was obtained from a man younger than 40 in good health and CMV-seronegative. In DNA form, the CDR3 reads TGTGCCAGCAGCTTAGACAGGGGAGACGGCTACACCTTC. It encodes CASSLDRGDGYTF.